The 31 T cell receptor beta chains presented below share a single source sample, sequenced in a study of CD8 T cells in ankylosing spondylitis (dated by TCRdb to about 2017). The paper as a whole reports these results and caveats: Blood from ankylosing spondylitis patients appeared to be characterized by a TCR beta motif composed of several highly homologous amino acid variants.

The library came from 5' RACE. The instrument was an Illumina HiSeq 2500. The public reads were run again by TCRdb, first through fastp at Q25 and then through MiXCR, and only productive beta chains were kept. Duplicate CDR3 protein sequences are folded into a single record with the most common DNA and genes. This sample comprises about 220,000 distinct CDR3 sequences, approximately 7.4% of them detected only once. The ten most abundant clones make up more than 13% of the sample. The antigens for these receptors are not known. Source material: blood, either unsorted or a sorted T cell fraction (not recorded which). The receptors derive from a male donor with ankylosing spondylitis.

This clonotype has at least ten counts. V and J are TRBV4-3 and TRBJ2-1; 10 bases map to TRBD2. The CDR3 has 15 amino acids. The V and J ends lost 4 bases and 7 bases, in that order; junction bases with no gene match: 7. Per germline, CDR1 LGHNA and CDR2 YSLEER. The CDR3 DNA is TGCGCCAGCAGCCCCAGCGGGAGGGCCGCTAATGAGCAGTTCTTC. It encodes CASSPSGRAANEQFF.

Many counts were recorded for this clonotype. For the CDR3, the DNA is TGCGCCAGCAGCCAAGATAGCGAGGATGAGCAGTTCTTC. Protein product: CASSQDSEDEQFF. The rearrangement links TRBV4-3 to TRBJ2-1, with D possibly being TRBD2 (5 bases). Germline CDR1 reads LGHNA; CDR2 reads YSLEER. The CDR3 is 13 amino acids. Trimming cost V 0 bases and J 8 bases, with 8 bases left between them.

At least ten counts were recorded for this clonotype. The rearrangement joins TRBV20-1 to TRBJ1-2; 9 nucleotides match TRBD1. This CDR3 has 16 residues. J lost 5 bases, V lost 0 bases, and 10 bases had no gene match. CDR1 and CDR2 (germline): DFQATT, SNEGSKA (reference sequence). Here the CDR3 DNA reads TGCAGTGCTAGAGACCCCGGGACAGGGTATCTATATGGCTACACCTTC. Amino acid sequence: CSARDPGTGYLYGYTF.

This clonotype occurred a few times. The chain is built from TRBV7-2 and TRBJ1-1, with D possibly TRBD1 on 5 matching bases. Per the germline V gene, CDR1 is SGHTA and CDR2 is FQGNSA. This CDR3 comprises 15 residues. V lost 5 bases, J lost 3 bases, and 16 bases lay in between. CDR3 coding DNA: TGTGCCAGCAGCCTACGGACAATAGCCTACACTGAAGCTTTCTTT. It specifies CASSLRTIAYTEAFF.

In its sample, this clonotype was seen a few times. This rearrangement joins TRBV12-3 or TRBV12-4 to TRBJ1-2; no clear D gene. The CDR3 spans 14 residues. V lost 3 bases to trimming and J lost 4 bases, with 12 bases between them. As DNA, the CDR3 is TGTGCCAGCAGTTTGAACACGGAATCCTATGGCTACACCTTC. This codes for CASSLNTESYGYTF.

In its sample, this clonotype was seen many times. This sequence joins TRBV5-6 and TRBJ1-2, with D possibly TRBD1 on 5 matching bases. The CDR3 has 14 residues. The V gene's germline CDR1 is SGHDT and CDR2 YYEEEE. V was shortened by 7 bases and J by 1 base, with 14 bases between the two germline ends. CDR3 loop: CASSGGRNNYGYTF. For the CDR3, the DNA is TGTGCCAGCTCCGGGGGAAGGAATAACTATGGCTACACCTTC.

This clonotype showed up many times. The V gene is TRBV29-1, the J gene TRBJ1-2, with no clear D. Germline V gene data show CDR1 as SQVTM and CDR2 as ANQGSEA. This CDR3 has 13 amino acids. Deletions cut 0 bases from V and 4 bases from J, with 9 bases between. The CDR3 protein is CSVEDSGSYGYTF. CDR3 DNA: TGCAGCGTTGAAGATTCGGGGAGCTATGGCTACACCTTC.

The table lists this clonotype with many counts. The rearrangement joins TRBV28 to TRBJ2-1; a weak D match, TRBD2 (6 bases). This CDR3 spans 13 amino acids. The V and J ends lost 6 bases and 4 bases respectively, with 10 bases between them. In germline, CDR1 is MDHEN, CDR2 SYDVKM. The CDR3, as DNA: TGTGCCAGCAGAAAGGGACTGTACAATGAGCAGTTCTTC. Amino acids: CASRKGLYNEQFF.

This clonotype showed up many times. The chain joins TRBV20-1 to TRBJ1-6, with a possible D match to TRBD1 (5 bases). Per germline, CDR1 DFQATT and CDR2 SNEGSKA (reference sequence). The CDR3 is 15 amino acids. With 5 bases removed from V and 10 bases from J, the gap between germline ends came to 21 bases. The CDR3 nucleotides read TGCAGTGCTTACTTTGGGACCTCCCCCATATCACCCCTCCACTTT. Amino acids: CSAYFGTSPISPLHF.

This clonotype was seen many times. The genes are TRBV10-3 and TRBJ2-3; D remains unclear. Between the trimmed V and J ends, which lost 3 bases and 4 bases, there was a span of 11 bases. The CDR3 consists of 14 residues. The germline V gene has CDR1 ENHRY and CDR2 SYGVKD. CDR3 in amino acids: CAISDISTADTQYF. Here the CDR3 DNA reads TGTGCCATCAGTGATATTAGCACCGCAGATACGCAGTATTTT.

In its sample, this clonotype was seen a few times. This rearrangement joins TRBV11-2 to TRBJ2-1, with a tentative D call TRBD2 (7 bases). Germline CDR1 and CDR2: SGHAT and FQNNGV. The CDR3 has 14 residues. The V end lost 4 bases, the J end lost 9 bases, and 16 bases lay between the germline ends. CDR3 sequence: CASSWGGSSGEQFF. DNA of the CDR3: TGTGCCAGCAGCTGGGGGGGCAGTAGTGGTGAGCAGTTCTTC.

This clonotype was detected many times. The chain joins TRBV11-2 to TRBJ1-2; D not certain. The CDR3 sequence is 14 residues long. V was shortened by 0 bases and J by 4 bases, with 9 bases between the two germline ends. CDR1 is SGHAT and CDR2 is FQNNGV in the germline V gene. Here the CDR3 DNA reads TGTGCCAGCAGCTTAGATCTGTCTTTCTATGGCTACACCTTC. This sequence encodes CASSLDLSFYGYTF.

This clonotype was detected many times. CDR3 loop: CASGQVAYGYTF. CDR3 bases: TGTGCCAGCGGGCAGGTAGCCTATGGCTACACCTTC. The V gene is TRBV28, the J gene TRBJ1-2; D ambiguous. V lost 8 bases, J lost 4 bases, and 11 bases lay in between. The germline V gene has CDR1 MDHEN and CDR2 SYDVKM. This CDR3 contains 12 residues.

Ten or more counts support this clonotype. The rearrangement links TRBV11-2 to TRBJ2-1, with 8 bases aligning to TRBD1. The ends lost 4 bases at V and 3 bases at J; junction bases unmatched: 11. This CDR3 region has 17 residues. Germline CDR1 and CDR2: SGHAT and FQNNGV. The CDR3 DNA reads TGTGCCAGCAGCTCTCGTCCTGCAGGGGGCATCTACAATGAGCAGTTCTTC. Translating gives CASSSRPAGGIYNEQFF. Filled out from reference TRBV11-2 and TRBJ2-1, the complete variable domain reads EAGVAQSPRYKIIEKRQSVAFWCNPISGHATLYWYQQILGQGPKLLIQFQNNGVVDDSQLPKDRFSAERLKGVDSTLKIQPAKLEDSAVYLCASSSRPAGGIYNEQFFGPGTRLTVL.

In the case of this clonotype: A much larger clone lies one base from this, so it may be a read error. J is TRBJ1-5 and V is TRBV4-3, with 7 bases fitting TRBD1. The CDR3 is 15 amino acids. V was pared by 1 base and J by 6 bases, with 6 bases of the junction left unmatched. Germline CDR1 reads LGHNA; CDR2 reads YSLEER. CDR3 sequence: CASSQARAGGQPQHF. CDR3 in DNA: TGCGCCAGCAGCCAAGCTAGGGCAGGGGGTCAGCCCCAGCATTTT.

This clonotype has a handful of counts. The chain employs TRBV13 and TRBJ1-5; possibly TRBD1 for D (5 bases). This CDR3 has 14 residues. CDR1 PRHDT and CDR2 FYEKMQ come from the germline V gene (reference sequence). Trimming cost V 5 bases and J 5 bases, with 13 bases left between them. The CDR3 region has the DNA TGTGCCAGCAGCCTACTAGACAGCGATCAGCCCCAGCATTTT. It specifies CASSLLDSDQPQHF.

The gene calls are TRBV20-1 and TRBJ2-1; the match to TRBD2 covers 7 bases. The germline V gene has CDR1 DFQATT and CDR2 SNEGSKA (reference sequence). There are 12 residues in the CDR3. After removal of 6 bases from V and 7 bases from J, the junction contained 6 bases not matched to a gene. The CDR3 DNA is TGCAGTGCCACCGGGACTATGAATGAGCAGTTCTTC. It codes for CSATGTMNEQFF.

This clonotype was seen ten or more times. CDR3: CASSYSGRSNTEAFF. DNA of the CDR3: TGTGCCAGCAGTTACTCGGGACGGTCGAACACTGAAGCTTTCTTT. This rearrangement joins TRBV6-2 or TRBV6-3 to TRBJ1-1; the D gene is possibly TRBD1 (5 bases). CDR3 length: 15 residues. Trimming removed 0 bases from V and 1 base from J, with 9 bases in between. The germline gives CDR1 MNHEY, CDR2 SVGEGT.

In its sample, this clonotype was seen many times. V gene TRBV5-1 combines with J gene TRBJ2-1; TRBD1 matches 10 bases. The V segment lost 4 bases and the J segment 8 bases; nucleotides outside the gene matches: 3. CDR1 and CDR2 (germline): SGHRS, YFSETQ. This CDR3 has 13 amino acids. CDR3: CASSPGTGDEQFF. CDR3 in DNA: TGCGCCAGCAGCCCCGGGACAGGGGATGAGCAGTTCTTC.

This clonotype was counted at least ten times. The rearrangement uses TRBV3-1 and TRBJ2-7; 8 positions agree with TRBD2. Germline values: CDR1 LGHDT, CDR2 YNNKEL (reference sequence). The CDR3 totals 15 residues. J was trimmed by 3 bases and V by 0 bases; bases with no gene match: 4. CDR3 loop: CASSQERGASYEQYF. CDR3 nucleotide sequence: TGTGCCAGCAGCCAAGAGCGGGGGGCAAGCTACGAGCAGTACTTC.

This clonotype was counted many times. V and J are TRBV7-9 and TRBJ1-1; D call uncertain. This CDR3 contains 13 residues. Per the germline V gene, CDR1 is SEHNR and CDR2 is FQNEAQ (reference sequence). V gave up 3 bases and J gave up 5 bases, with 10 bases separating them. Written as DNA, the CDR3 is TGTGCCAGCAGCTTGCGTGGTTTTACTGAAGCTTTCTTT. It translates to CASSLRGFTEAFF.

This clonotype occurred many times. This chain links TRBV6-5 with TRBJ2-5; the match to TRBD1 covers 9 bases. CDR1 and CDR2 (germline): MNHEY, SVGAGI. CDR3 size: 16 residues. The J segment lost 2 bases and the V segment lost 1 base, leaving 5 bases of the junction unmatched. CDR3 amino acids: CASSYYPGQGQETQYF. CDR3 in DNA: TGTGCCAGCAGTTACTATCCGGGACAGGGACAAGAGACCCAGTACTTC.

This clonotype was seen repeatedly, ten times or more. The chain joins TRBV20-1 to TRBJ2-3, with a tentative D call TRBD1 (6 bases). Trimming removed 6 bases at V and 3 bases at J, with 16 bases between. The CDR3 has 14 residues. Germline V CDR1 and CDR2: DFQATT, SNEGSKA (reference sequence). The CDR3 spells CSAELDRGTDTQYF. The DNA of the CDR3 is TGCAGTGCCGAGCTGGATAGGGGGACAGATACGCAGTATTTT.

The chain combines TRBV6-1 with TRBJ2-3, with TRBD2 as a possible D gene (6 bases). The ends were cut back, 1 base at V and 3 bases at J, with 11 bases in the middle. Germline CDR1 is MNHNS and CDR2 is SASEGT. The CDR3 runs to 15 residues. CDR3 nucleotides: TGTGCCAGCAGTGAAGGTTTAGCGGTTACAGATACGCAGTATTTT. It encodes CASSEGLAVTDTQYF.

This clonotype appeared once. V gene TRBV28 combines with J gene TRBJ2-1; the match to TRBD2 covers 11 bases. V lost 0 bases to trimming and J lost 4 bases; unmatched junction nucleotides: 11. The CDR3 spans 19 residues. Germline CDR1 MDHEN, CDR2 SYDVKM. The CDR3 DNA reads TGTGCCAGCAGTTTATGGTACACGGGACTAGCGGAACCTTACAATGAGCAGTTCTTC. Its protein product is CASSLWYTGLAEPYNEQFF.

The chain carries TRBV20-1 and TRBJ2-5; the D gene is possibly TRBD1 (5 bases). CDR1 and CDR2 from the germline V gene are DFQATT and SNEGSKA (reference sequence). The CDR3 has 14 amino acids. V lost 5 bases to trimming and J lost 2 bases, with 15 bases between them. CDR3 sequence: CSARIDQGQETQYF. CDR3 in DNA: TGCAGTGCTCGAATCGACCAGGGTCAAGAGACCCAGTACTTC.

V and J are TRBV5-1 and TRBJ2-1; TRBD2 agrees at 12 bases. V lost 3 bases, J lost 5 bases, and 12 bases stayed unmatched. This CDR3 comprises 18 residues. The germline CDR1 and CDR2 sequences are SGHRS and YFSETQ. CDR3 amino acids: CASSSSSGRAGPHNEQFF. The CDR3 DNA sequence: TGCGCCAGCAGCTCCTCTAGCGGGAGGGCCGGTCCACACAATGAGCAGTTCTTC.

This clonotype has ten or more counts. The chain combines TRBV7-6 with TRBJ2-2, with a weak D call TRBD2 (6 bases). The V gene's germline CDR1 is SGHVS and CDR2 FNYEAQ. The V gene lost 0 bases and the J gene lost 2 bases, with 10 bases spanning the gap. This CDR3 spans 16 amino acids. CDR3 in amino acids: CASSLAGGPNTGELFF. The CDR3 DNA reads as TGTGCCAGCAGCTTAGCAGGAGGGCCTAACACCGGGGAGCTGTTTTTT.

This clonotype was counted at least ten times. The chain carries TRBV27 and TRBJ1-2, with D maybe TRBD1 (5 bases). Germline V gene data show CDR1 as MNHEY and CDR2 as SMNVEV (reference sequence). Trimming removed 6 bases from V and 6 bases from J, with 14 bases in between. This CDR3 is 13 amino acids long. The chain's CDR3 is CASRPGLGDGYTF. CDR3 sequence (DNA): TGTGCCAGCAGGCCGGGGCTCGGCGATGGCTACACCTTC.

This clonotype showed up many times. Here the CDR3 reads CASSSEGWTEAFF. CDR3 nucleotides: TGTGCCAGCAGTTCAGAAGGGTGGACTGAAGCTTTCTTT. J is TRBJ1-1 and V is TRBV28; D is uncertain. This CDR3 is built from 13 residues. Trimming shortened V by 4 bases and J by 5 bases, and 11 bases separated the two germline ends. Germline CDR1 MDHEN, CDR2 SYDVKM.

The rearrangement links TRBV6-5 to TRBJ1-1; D unresolved. V lost 2 bases and J lost 0, with 7 bases in between. In germline, CDR1 is MNHEY, CDR2 SVGAGI. CDR3 length: 14 residues. CDR3 sequence reads: CASSYLALNTEAFF. The CDR3 DNA follows: TGTGCCAGCAGTTACCTAGCCCTGAACACTGAAGCTTTCTTT.